The 20 T cell receptor beta chains reported below all come from one sample, sequenced in a study of blood T cell repertoires in COVID-19. Libraries were prepared by immunoSEQ multiplex PCR; TCRdb keeps only in-frame clonotypes and omits some of them. The table has more than 300,000 clones, 90% seen once. Sequenced material: peripheral blood. The origin of the receptors is a woman aged 40 to 55 with COVID-19, enrolled during active disease.

This sequence joins TRBV28 and TRBJ1-5; D call uncertain. The germline V gene encodes CDR1 MDHEN and CDR2 SYDVKM. The V end was cut by 2 bases, the J end by 7 bases, with 9 bases between. The CDR3 consists of 13 residues. Written as DNA, the CDR3 is TGTGCCAGCAGTTTAATGGGAGGCCAGCCCCAGCATTTT. As protein: CASSLMGGQPQHF.

A few counts support this clone. The V and J genes are TRBV9 and TRBJ1-2, with 7 bases that match TRBD1. Germline CDR1 reads SGDLS; CDR2 reads YYNGEE. J was trimmed by 4 bases and V by 4 bases; bases with no gene match: 7. The CDR3 extends over 14 amino acids. For the CDR3, the DNA is TGTGCCAGCAGCTCCACGACAGGGACCTATGGCTACACCTTC. Protein: CASSSTTGTYGYTF.

The chain couples TRBV12-5 to TRBJ2-2, with 8 bases fitting TRBD1. This CDR3 spans 20 amino acids. The junction had 22 bases not matched to a gene; V was cut back by 3 bases and J by 7 bases. Germline V lookup: CDR1 LGHNT, CDR2 FRNRAP. CDR3 sequence: CASGFTVVSRTGGSDGELFF. CDR3 nucleotide sequence: TGTGCTAGTGGTTTTACTGTCGTGTCCCGCACAGGGGGAAGTGACGGGGAGCTGTTTTTT. The full variable domain, in which reference TRBV12-5 and TRBJ2-2 provide the parts outside the CDR3, is DARVTQTPRHKVTEMGQEVTMRCQPILGHNTVFWYRQTMMQGLELLAYFRNRAPLDDSGMPKDRFSAEMPDATLATLKIQPSEPRDSAVYFCASGFTVVSRTGGSDGELFFGEGSRLTVL.

J is TRBJ1-1 and V is TRBV10-3; 7 nucleotides match TRBD1. This CDR3 contains 16 residues. J lost 0 bases, V lost 4 bases, and 8 bases had no gene match. From germline, CDR1 is ENHRY and CDR2 SYGVKD. CDR3 residues: CAISVGQGQLNTEAFF. Here the CDR3 DNA reads TGTGCCATCAGTGTCGGGCAGGGACAGCTGAACACTGAAGCTTTCTTT.

For this clone: The junction does not match germline at one end; this may be a read error. The chain is built from TRBV12-3 or TRBV12-4 and TRBJ2-7; 9 bases are shared with TRBD2. CDR3 size: 13 residues. CDR3 DNA: TGTGCCAGCAGTCTAGCGGGACTCTACGAGCAGTACTTC. It yields the protein CASSLAGLYEQYF.

The gene calls are TRBV18 and TRBJ2-5; 7 nucleotides agree with TRBD1. The CDR3 is 14 residues long. In germline, CDR1 is KGHSH, CDR2 LQKENI. Unmatched junction bases numbered 5, after V lost 2 bases and J lost 5 bases. Here the CDR3 DNA reads TGTGCCAGCTCACCAATGGGACAGAAGGAGACCCAGTACTTC. Translated, it gives CASSPMGQKETQYF.

The chain links TRBV9 to TRBJ2-5; 10 bases fit TRBD2. Germline lookup yields CDR1 SGDLS and CDR2 YYNGEE. This CDR3 region has 16 residues. V dropped 0 bases and J dropped 2; count of bases not matched to a gene: 4. CDR3 nucleotides: TGTGCCAGCAGCGTAGAGGCTAGCGGGAGACAAGAGACCCAGTACTTC. This codes for CASSVEASGRQETQYF.

J is TRBJ2-7 and V is TRBV7-2; 8 bases are shared with TRBD2. This CDR3 has 14 residues. V dropped 5 bases and J dropped 7; count of bases not matched to a gene: 10. Germline V lookup: CDR1 SGHTA, CDR2 FQGNSA. CDR3 sequence: CASSPPAGVGEQYF. CDR3 nucleotides: TGTGCCAGCAGCCCCCCAGCGGGAGTAGGAGAGCAGTACTTC.

This clone appeared once. The chain carries TRBV28 and TRBJ1-2; TRBD1 is a possible D gene (6 bases). Germline assignment: CDR1 MDHEN and CDR2 SYDVKM. The CDR3 runs to 13 residues. Trimming stripped 8 bases from V and 3 bases from J, with 13 bases between. CDR3 DNA: TGTGCCAGCTTGGGGGCAGGCGACTATGGCTACACCTTC. Translation gives CASLGAGDYGYTF.

Only one count was recorded for this clone. The CDR3 region has the DNA TGTGCCAGCAGGGCGGGACTCCTCTCTGGCTACACCTTC. Translation: CASRAGLLSGYTF. J is TRBJ1-2 and V is TRBV12-3 or TRBV12-4; D possibly corresponds to TRBD1 (5 bases). This CDR3 has 13 amino acids. Trimming left V 6 bases short and J 7 bases short, with 15 bases between.

This chain joins TRBV9 and TRBJ2-5; 8 bases are a match to TRBD2. This CDR3 has 14 residues. Germline V gene lookup returns CDR1 SGDLS and CDR2 YYNGEE. With 3 bases clipped from V and 5 bases from J, the junction kept 6 bases outside the gene matches. The CDR3 DNA is TGTGCCAGCAGCGCCCGCGGGGGGCTTGAGACCCAGTACTTC. It codes for CASSARGGLETQYF.

Here the CDR3 reads CASSDPISYNSPLHF. CDR3 DNA sequence: TGTGCCAGCAGTGACCCTATCTCCTATAATTCACCCCTCCACTTT. The genes are TRBV25-1 and TRBJ1-6; D is unclear. The CDR3 runs to 15 residues. The V gene's germline CDR1 is MGHDK and CDR2 SYGVNS. V was pared by 3 bases and J by 0 bases, with 6 bases between.

The rearrangement joins TRBV27 to TRBJ2-3; the D gene is possibly TRBD2 (5 bases). This CDR3 contains 14 residues. V lost 6 bases, J lost 4 bases, and 14 bases lay in between. In germline, CDR1 is MNHEY, CDR2 SMNVEV (reference sequence). The CDR3 sequence: CASSIRGPADTQYF. The CDR3 DNA sequence: TGTGCCAGCAGCATTCGAGGGCCTGCAGATACGCAGTATTTT.

The chain employs TRBV30 and TRBJ2-7; tentatively, D is TRBD2 (5 bases). This CDR3 contains 14 residues. Between the trimmed V and J ends, which lost 4 bases and 4 bases, there was a span of 17 bases. Per germline, CDR1 GTSNPN and CDR2 SVGIG (reference sequence). In DNA form, the CDR3 reads TGTGCCTGGACCACTCGGGGATTAATATACGAGCAGTACTTC. Residues: CAWTTRGLIYEQYF.

The chain recombines TRBV2 with TRBJ1-5, with TRBD1 identical over 7 bases. In germline, CDR1 is SNHLY, CDR2 FYNNEI. The CDR3 has 14 residues. The V segment lost 4 bases and the J segment 5 bases; nucleotides outside the gene matches: 5. The CDR3 sequence is CASSADRVYQPQHF. CDR3 coding DNA: TGTGCCAGCAGTGCCGACAGGGTTTATCAGCCCCAGCATTTT.

The rearrangement links TRBV28 to TRBJ2-1, with TRBD2 as a possible D gene (7 bases). This CDR3 contains 16 residues. Germline V lookup: CDR1 MDHEN, CDR2 SYDVKM. Trimming took 2 bases from V and 5 from J, leaving 16 bases between them. The CDR3 loop reads CASSLSRGAWDNEQFF. The CDR3 DNA sequence: TGTGCCAGCAGTTTAAGTCGGGGGGCTTGGGACAATGAGCAGTTCTTC. Filled out from reference TRBV28 and TRBJ2-1, the complete variable domain reads DVKVTQSSRYLVKRTGEKVFLECVQDMDHENMFWYRQDPGLGLRLIYFSYDVKMKEKGDIPEGYSVSREKKERFSLILESASTNQTSMYLCASSLSRGAWDNEQFFGPGTRLTVL.

The chain couples TRBV19 to TRBJ2-1, with 14 bases identical to TRBD2. This CDR3 is built from 16 residues. CDR1 and CDR2 (germline): LNHDA, SQIVND (reference sequence). Trimming cost V 5 bases and J 5 bases; bases outside gene matches: 5. The CDR3 reads CASSSGTSGGHNEQFF. The DNA for the CDR3 is TGTGCCAGTAGTTCCGGGACTAGCGGGGGCCACAATGAGCAGTTCTTC.

The rearrangement uses TRBV9 and TRBJ1-4; 7 bases match TRBD1. CDR3 length: 12 amino acids. Germline-derived CDR1 and CDR2 are SGDLS and YYNGEE. V shed 4 bases, J shed 12 bases, and the junction held 6 bases outside the gene matches. CDR3 coding DNA: TGTGCCAGCAGCCTGACAGGGTGGGAACTGTTTTTT. Translated: CASSLTGWELFF.

This chain connects TRBV10-3 to TRBJ2-7; 7 bases match TRBD1. Germline CDR1 ENHRY, CDR2 SYGVKD. Unmatched junction bases numbered 18, after V lost 6 bases and J lost 7 bases. The CDR3 length is 16 residues. CDR3 nucleotide sequence: TGTGCCATCAGGTCACACAGGGGAGAAGAGATGAGTGAGCAGTACTTC. Its translation is CAIRSHRGEEMSEQYF.

This clone showed up just once. CDR3 residues: CASSLWGSGSSYEQYF. The CDR3 DNA follows: TGTGCCAGCAGCCTCTGGGGTAGCGGGAGCTCCTACGAGCAGTACTTC. This rearrangement joins TRBV3-1 (or the pseudogene TRBV3-2) to TRBJ2-7; 9 positions agree with TRBD2. After removal of 4 bases from V and 0 bases from J, the junction contained 7 bases not matched to a gene. CDR1 is LGHDT, CDR2 YNNKEL, per germline (reference sequence). The CDR3 contains 16 residues.